Listed here are 15 T cell receptor beta chains from one sample, sequenced in a study of shared clonotypes between healthy human individuals. Clones were read by immunoSEQ multiplex PCR, and TCRdb kept only the in-frame ones, dropping some. The sample records approximately 2.1 million clones, approximately 93% being singletons. Sequenced material: naive CD4+ T cells from PBMCs. Subset specified: CD45RA+ positively selected. The origin of the receptors is a man aged 18 to 30 in good health. Some clones in this sample may be carry-over from other donors' samples.

This CDR3 is CASSGTGAYEQYF. The CDR3 coding sequence is TGCGCCAGCAGCGGGACTGGAGCCTACGAGCAGTACTTC. V is TRBV5-1 and J is TRBJ2-7; a possible D gene is TRBD2 (6 bases). V dropped 4 bases and J dropped 2 bases, with 10 bases sitting between them. There are 13 residues in the CDR3. Germline assignment: CDR1 SGHRS and CDR2 YFSETQ.

A note on this clone: The same CDR3 is also encoded by other DNA sequences in this sample. The chain is built from TRBV27 and TRBJ2-3, with 9 bases fitting TRBD2. Germline CDR1 and CDR2: MNHEY and SMNVEV (reference sequence). Trimming cost V 5 bases and J 3 bases; bases outside gene matches: 3. The CDR3 runs to 14 residues. The CDR3 coding sequence is TGTGCCAGCAGTCTACTAGCGGGTACAGATACGCAGTATTTT. As protein: CASSLLAGTDTQYF.

A remark on this clone: Other DNA sequences within the sample encode an identical CDR3. V and J are TRBV5-4 and TRBJ2-1; D is possibly TRBD2 (5 bases). Germline V gene sequence: CDR1 SGHNT, CDR2 YYREEE (reference sequence). The CDR3 is made up of 15 amino acids. Trimming pared 1 base from V and 2 bases from J, leaving 10 bases between. The CDR3 loop reads CASSLFAGPYNEQFF. The DNA of the CDR3 is TGTGCCAGCAGCTTGTTTGCGGGTCCCTACAATGAGCAGTTCTTC.

As for this clone: This sample also contains other DNA sequences that code for the same CDR3. This chain connects TRBV7-9 to TRBJ1-4; D not resolved. There are 14 residues in the CDR3. Deletions cut 1 base from V and 0 bases from J, with 3 bases between. In germline, CDR1 is SEHNR, CDR2 FQNEAQ (reference sequence). The CDR3 bases are TGTGCCAGCAGCTTAGGGGCAACTAATGAAAAACTGTTTTTT. Amino acids: CASSLGATNEKLFF. The full variable domain, its missing parts supplied by reference TRBV7-9 and TRBJ1-4, is DTGVSQNPRHKITKRGQNVTFRCDPISEHNRLYWYRQTLGQGPEFLTYFQNEAQLEKSRLLSDRFSAERPKGSFSTLEIQRTEQGDSAMYLCASSLGATNEKLFFGSGTQLSVL.

About this clone: Other DNA sequences in the sample encode the same CDR3. This rearrangement joins TRBV19 to TRBJ2-1, with 9 bases lining up with TRBD2. Germline CDR1 is LNHDA and CDR2 is SQIVND (reference sequence). The CDR3 loop spans 15 amino acids. Trimming removed 4 bases from V and 2 bases from J; junction bases left unmatched: 3. The CDR3 loop reads CASSRLAGAYNEQFF. CDR3 bases: TGTGCCAGTAGTAGGTTAGCGGGAGCCTACAATGAGCAGTTCTTC.

The rearrangement joins TRBV28 to TRBJ1-2; a weak D match, TRBD1 (5 bases). Trimming removed 11 bases at V and 6 bases at J, with 22 bases between. In germline, CDR1 is MDHEN, CDR2 SYDVKM. The CDR3 is made up of 14 amino acids. The CDR3 DNA sequence: TGTGCCGGCACCCCCGGGGGAGGGACCGATGGCTACACCTTC. It is translated as CAGTPGGGTDGYTF.

This clone has more than one count but fewer than ten. The chain employs TRBV7-9 and TRBJ2-2; D ambiguous. The CDR3 has 14 residues. The germline V gene has CDR1 SEHNR and CDR2 FQNEAQ (reference sequence). V was pared by 5 bases and J by 2 bases, with 9 bases between. The CDR3 loop is CASSPTTNTGELFF. The CDR3 DNA sequence: TGTGCCAGCAGCCCGACCACCAACACCGGGGAGCTGTTTTTT. The full variable domain, with the rest looked up from reference TRBV7-9 and TRBJ2-2, is DTGVSQNPRHKITKRGQNVTFRCDPISEHNRLYWYRQTLGQGPEFLTYFQNEAQLEKSRLLSDRFSAERPKGSFSTLEIQRTEQGDSAMYLCASSPTTNTGELFFGEGSRLTVL.

The chain couples TRBV5-1 to TRBJ1-3; D is ambiguous. The CDR3 is made up of 14 amino acids. Germline V gene lookup returns CDR1 SGHRS and CDR2 YFSETQ. Trimming pared 1 base from V and 2 bases from J, leaving 7 bases between. CDR3 amino acids: CASSLTQAGNTIYF. CDR3 DNA sequence: TGCGCCAGCAGCTTGACCCAGGCTGGAAACACCATATATTTT.

This chain uses TRBV18 with TRBJ1-5; D is uncertain. Between the trimmed V and J ends, which lost 6 bases and 1 base, there was a span of 16 bases. Germline V gives CDR1 KGHSH, CDR2 LQKENI. CDR3 length: 16 amino acids. The CDR3 here is CASSPNDPLSNQPQHF. The CDR3, as DNA: TGTGCCAGCTCTCCTAACGACCCCCTAAGCAATCAGCCCCAGCATTTT. Combining the CDR3 with reference TRBV18 and TRBJ1-5 gives the whole variable domain NAGVMQNPRHLVRRRGQEARLRCSPMKGHSHVYWYRQLPEEGLKFMVYLQKENIIDESGMPKERFSAEFPKEGPSILRIQQVVRGDSAAYFCASSPNDPLSNQPQHFGDGTRLSIL.

The gene calls are TRBV27 and TRBJ2-4; no firm D call. Germline V gene lookup returns CDR1 MNHEY and CDR2 SMNVEV (reference sequence). Trimming stripped 5 bases from V and 0 bases from J, with 11 bases between. CDR3 size: 15 residues. The CDR3: CASSTMNLAKNIQYF. The CDR3 bases are TGTGCCAGCAGTACTATGAATCTAGCCAAAAACATTCAGTACTTC.

This clone showed up just once. The chain is built from TRBV10-3 and TRBJ1-2; 7 bases map to TRBD1. This CDR3 is 15 amino acids long. Unmatched junction bases numbered 12, after V lost 5 bases and J lost 6 bases. Germline CDR1 reads ENHRY; CDR2 reads SYGVKD. The CDR3 region is CAISRDLQGRDGYTF. The CDR3 DNA sequence: TGTGCCATCAGTAGAGATTTACAGGGGAGGGATGGCTACACCTTC.

This clone was observed once. The rearrangement joins TRBV28 to TRBJ1-5, with 8 bases that match TRBD1. The CDR3 is 17 residues long. Germline assignment: CDR1 MDHEN and CDR2 SYDVKM. The ends lost 5 bases at V and 3 bases at J; junction bases unmatched: 12. The CDR3 reads CASSRYRQGTFNQPQHF. The CDR3 DNA sequence: TGTGCCAGCAGTCGATACCGACAGGGGACTTTCAATCAGCCCCAGCATTTT.

The chain has TRBV7-2 and TRBJ2-1, with D unclear. This CDR3 has 14 amino acids. The germline CDR1 and CDR2 sequences are SGHTA and FQGNSA. Between the trimmed V and J ends, which lost 4 bases and 15 bases, there was a span of 22 bases. This CDR3 is CASSSEAGLVQRFF. Here the CDR3 DNA reads TGTGCCAGCAGCTCCGAGGCTGGGTTGGTCCAGCGGTTCTTC.

Concerning this clone: Additional DNA sequences in this sample encode the identical CDR3. The rearrangement uses TRBV7-3 and TRBJ2-5, with a weak D call TRBD1 (6 bases). The CDR3 is made up of 13 amino acids. The germline V gene has CDR1 SGHTA and CDR2 FQGTGA. V was trimmed by 8 bases and J by 3 bases, leaving 13 bases between them. CDR3 bases: TGTGCCAGCTCCTCAGGGGCTAAAGAGACCCAGTACTTC. This encodes CASSSGAKETQYF.

This clone is a singleton in its sample. The chain uses TRBV28 and TRBJ2-1, with TRBD2 identical over 8 bases. This CDR3 is 15 amino acids long. After removal of 3 bases from V and 3 bases from J, the junction contained 4 bases not matched to a gene. The V gene's germline CDR1 is MDHEN and CDR2 SYDVKM. The CDR3 protein is CASSFWREDYNEQFF. Written as DNA, the CDR3 is TGTGCCAGCAGTTTCTGGCGGGAGGACTACAATGAGCAGTTCTTC.